The clone carrying this T cell receptor beta chain turned up a few times. The antigen is unknown. Deletions cut 7 bases from V and 9 bases from J, with 16 bases between. The CDR3 extends over 14 amino acids. CDR1 is MNHNS, CDR2 SASEGT, per germline. This specimen belongs to a study of CD8 T cells in ankylosing spondylitis. Quantitative 5'-RACE was performed with molecular barcodes, and it yielded the TCR beta libraries. TCRdb used MiXCR to reprocess the 5' RACE reads, holding one entry per CDR3 protein. The sample lists 250,000 to 350,000 distinct CDR3 sequences, 20% occurring once. Notes on the study in general: There was reportedly significant enrichment of clones that were disease-linked in matched ankylosing spondylitis synovial fluid. Within ankylosing spondylitis blood, a TCR beta motif made up of roughly eight highly homologous variants appeared to be characteristic. CD8+ disease-linked clones were present at relatively low frequencies in blood.

This receptor was taken from a male donor with ankylosing spondylitis or in good health (not recorded which). This chain joins TRBV6-1 and TRBJ1-6; possibly TRBD1 for D (5 bases). Specimen: blood, either unsorted or a sorted T cell fraction (not recorded which). The CDR3, as DNA: TGTGCCAGCACCCTAGGGGCAATTTCTTCACCCCTCCACTTT. Translation: CASTLGAISSPLHF.